These 24 T cell receptor beta chains originate from one sample sequenced in a study of HIV-infected patients and healthy controls. All unsorted peripheral T cells were captured because whole blood was used without fractionation. cDNA was made from about 500 ng RNA using alpha and beta constant primers. Separate chain-specific third strand synthesis with multiplexing indices produced the alpha and beta libraries. TCRdb processed the 5' RACE reads anew with MiXCR; each CDR3 protein has one entry. The table has about 13,000 distinct CDR3 sequences, around 9.9% seen once. Sequencing was done on a sample of blood. The receptors originated from an adult in good health.

This chain joins TRBV27 and TRBJ1-2; the D is unclear. Trimming shortened V by 5 bases and J by 4 bases, and 17 bases separated the two germline ends. CDR1 is MNHEY, CDR2 SMNVEV, per germline (reference sequence). CDR3 length: 15 amino acids. In DNA form, the CDR3 reads TGTGCCAGCAGTCCGACATCCTCAATTGTCTATGGCTACACCTTC. Amino acids: CASSPTSSIVYGYTF.

Many counts were recorded for this clonotype. The genes are TRBV7-8 and TRBJ2-1; D uncertain. The length of the CDR3 is 13 residues. CDR1 SGHVS and CDR2 FQNEAQ come from the germline V gene. V dropped 4 bases and J dropped 7 bases, with 11 bases sitting between them. The CDR3 here is CASSSITGNEQFF. CDR3 in DNA: TGTGCCAGCAGCTCTATCACCGGGAATGAGCAGTTCTTC.

This clonotype was seen ten or more times. This sequence joins TRBV20-1 and TRBJ2-1, with no clear D. The germline CDR1 and CDR2 sequences are DFQATT and SNEGSKA (reference sequence). The V end was cut by 0 bases, the J end by 8 bases, with 11 bases between. This CDR3 has 13 residues. CDR3 DNA: TGCAGTGCTAGAGAGGGTAGCTTGGATGAGCAGTTCTTC. Its protein is CSAREGSLDEQFF.

By share, this clonotype ranks as medium-sized. The rearrangement uses TRBV4-2 and TRBJ1-5; maybe TRBD1 (5 bases). The CDR3 spans 14 residues. Germline CDR1 and CDR2: LGHNA and YNFKEQ. The V end was cut by 0 bases, the J end by 9 bases, with 12 bases between. The CDR3 reads CASSQDGGMMPQHF. The CDR3 DNA reads TGTGCCAGCAGCCAAGATGGGGGGATGATGCCCCAGCATTTT.

The table lists this clonotype with a few counts. The V gene is TRBV28, the J gene TRBJ1-5; D gene unclear. V was shortened by 8 bases and J by 9 bases, with 8 bases between the two germline ends. This CDR3 comprises 10 residues. Germline CDR1 and CDR2: MDHEN and SYDVKM. The CDR3, as DNA: TGTGCCAGCGGGGTGGCGCCCCAGCATTTT. This sequence encodes CASGVAPQHF.

Within the sample, this clonotype is medium-sized. V usage is TRBV11-2 and J usage is TRBJ1-1, with a possible D match to TRBD1 (6 bases). Deletions cut 1 base from V and 6 bases from J, with 9 bases between. This CDR3 spans 13 amino acids. CDR1 is SGHAT and CDR2 is FQNNGV in the germline V gene. The DNA for the CDR3 is TGTGCCAGCAGCTTAGTTTCAGGGGCTGAAGCTTTCTTT. It translates to CASSLVSGAEAFF.

The V and J genes are TRBV6-1 and TRBJ2-5, with D perhaps TRBD1 (6 bases). Germline CDR1 MNHNS, CDR2 SASEGT. V gave up 0 bases and J gave up 1 base, with 12 bases separating them. CDR3 size: 16 residues. The CDR3, as DNA: TGTGCCAGCAGTGAAGCGCTGGGGACAACCCAAGAGACCCAGTACTTC. The encoded protein is CASSEALGTTQETQYF.

This clonotype occurred many times. The J gene is TRBJ1-5, the V gene TRBV15; D uncertain. This CDR3 region has 16 residues. Trimming took 3 bases from V and 6 from J, leaving 18 bases between them. CDR1 LNHNV and CDR2 YYDKDF come from the germline V gene (reference sequence). The CDR3 region is CATSSRRPRLSQPQHF. The CDR3 DNA reads as TGTGCCACCAGCAGTCGGAGACCGCGACTCAGTCAGCCCCAGCATTTT.

By share, this clonotype ranks as medium-sized. The chain is built from TRBV29-1 and TRBJ1-5; TRBD1 matches at 9 bases. The germline gives CDR1 SQVTM, CDR2 ANQGSEA. This CDR3 comprises 14 residues. The trim removed 4 bases at V and 0 bases at J, leaving 1 base unmatched. This chain's CDR3 is CSVGTGVSNQPQHF. The CDR3, as DNA: TGCAGCGTTGGGACAGGGGTTAGCAATCAGCCCCAGCATTTT.

Many counts were recorded for this clonotype. Mismatch with germline at one junction end may stem from a read error. The V call is TRBV28, the J call TRBJ1-5; D not certain. The germline gives CDR1 MDHEN, CDR2 SYDVKM. This CDR3 is 12 amino acids long. The CDR3 DNA reads as TGTGCCAGCAGTTTGAGCAGTCAGCCCCAGCATTTT. It specifies CASSLSSQPQHF.

The genes are TRBV19 and TRBJ2-7, with TRBD1 as a possible D gene (5 bases). Germline lookup yields CDR1 LNHDA and CDR2 SQIVND (reference sequence). Trimming took off 4 bases at V and 2 bases at J, with 9 bases between the two ends. The CDR3 length is 13 residues. The CDR3 coding sequence is TGTGCCAGTAGTAGGGGCCAGCCCTACGAGCAGTACTTC. Translated: CASSRGQPYEQYF. The whole variable domain, filled in from reference TRBV19 and TRBJ2-7, reads DGGITQSPKYLFRKEGQNVTLSCEQNLNHDAMYWYRQDPGQGLRLIYYSQIVNDFQKGDIAEGYSVSREKKESFPLTVTSAQKNPTAFYLCASSRGQPYEQYFGPGTRLTVT.

The table lists this clonotype with many counts. The chain couples TRBV18 to TRBJ1-1; D not certain. The CDR3 runs 15 residues. With 2 bases removed from V and 1 base from J, the gap between germline ends came to 11 bases. CDR1 and CDR2 (germline): KGHSH, LQKENI. As DNA, the CDR3 is TGTGCCAGCTCACCAGGGAAGGTCCCGAACACTGAAGCTTTCTTT. Its protein product is CASSPGKVPNTEAFF.

The rearrangement links TRBV2 to TRBJ2-1; a weak D match, TRBD2 (5 bases). CDR3 size: 15 residues. CDR1 is SNHLY and CDR2 is FYNNEI in the germline V gene. The germline V and J ends were trimmed by 3 bases and 0 bases, with 9 bases remaining between them. As DNA, the CDR3 is TGTGCCAGCAGTGAGCGGAGGAGCTCCTACAATGAGCAGTTCTTC. Protein sequence: CASSERRSSYNEQFF.

This chain links TRBV10-3 with TRBJ1-1, with D maybe TRBD1 (5 bases). Trimming left V 6 bases short and J 1 base short, with 12 bases between. Germline V lookup: CDR1 ENHRY, CDR2 SYGVKD. The CDR3 consists of 14 residues. Written as DNA, the CDR3 is TGTGCCATCAGACGACAGAGACAGAACACTGAAGCTTTCTTT. This codes for CAIRRQRQNTEAFF.

This clonotype is medium-sized. The rearrangement links TRBV28 to TRBJ2-5; 10 bases agree with TRBD2. CDR3 size: 15 residues. V was pared by 4 bases and J by 3 bases, with 5 bases of the junction left unmatched. Germline V gene lookup returns CDR1 MDHEN and CDR2 SYDVKM. This CDR3 reads CASSSSGRAKETQYF. CDR3 nucleotide sequence: TGTGCCAGCAGTTCGAGCGGGAGGGCCAAAGAGACCCAGTACTTC.

The sample holds many counts of this clonotype. This chain uses TRBV7-9 with TRBJ2-3, with 11 bases matching TRBD2. Trimming at V came to 4 bases and at J to 5 bases, leaving 2 bases not matched to a gene. Germline loops: CDR1 SEHNR, CDR2 FQNEAQ (reference sequence). This CDR3 is built from 14 residues. The CDR3 coding sequence is TGTGCCAGCAGCTCCGGGACTAGCGGAGATACGCAGTATTTT. It codes for CASSSGTSGDTQYF.

This clonotype was counted many times. The chain joins TRBV28 to TRBJ1-3, with 9 bases matching TRBD1. CDR3 length: 16 residues. The V gene end was trimmed by 7 bases and the J gene end by 2 bases; junction bases not matched to a gene: 9. Germline lookup yields CDR1 MDHEN and CDR2 SYDVKM. CDR3 sequence reads: CASTPVGQGTGNTIYF. The CDR3 DNA reads as TGTGCCAGCACCCCCGTGGGACAGGGTACTGGAAACACCATATATTTT.

By its share, this clonotype is medium-sized. The V gene is TRBV9, the J gene TRBJ2-7, with a tentative D call TRBD1 (5 bases). The germline V and J ends were trimmed by 2 bases and 2 bases, with 11 bases remaining between them. The germline V gene has CDR1 SGDLS and CDR2 YYNGEE. The CDR3 is made up of 14 amino acids. The CDR3 reads CASSVGQGPYEQYF. The CDR3 nucleotides read TGTGCCAGCAGCGTGGGGCAAGGGCCCTACGAGCAGTACTTC.

Judged by abundance, this clonotype is medium-sized. The chain recombines TRBV29-1 with TRBJ2-3; D is ambiguous. Germline CDR1 reads SQVTM; CDR2 reads ANQGSEA. The CDR3 spans 13 residues. The V and J ends lost 2 bases and 0 bases respectively, with 6 bases between them. The CDR3 reads CSVEQDSTDTQYF. The CDR3 coding sequence is TGCAGCGTTGAACAGGATAGCACAGATACGCAGTATTTT.

In this sample, this clonotype turned up many times. V is TRBV28 and J is TRBJ1-4; D is perhaps TRBD1 (5 bases). CDR3 length: 15 residues. V was shortened by 4 bases and J by 6 bases, with 15 bases between the two germline ends. Germline V lookup: CDR1 MDHEN, CDR2 SYDVKM. The CDR3 DNA follows: TGTGCCAGCAGTTCGGAGGGGCTCTCGTATGAAAAACTGTTTTTT. Translating gives CASSSEGLSYEKLFF. Combining the CDR3 with reference TRBV28 and TRBJ1-4 gives the whole variable domain DVKVTQSSRYLVKRTGEKVFLECVQDMDHENMFWYRQDPGLGLRLIYFSYDVKMKEKGDIPEGYSVSREKKERFSLILESASTNQTSMYLCASSSEGLSYEKLFFGSGTQLSVL.

V usage is TRBV7-8 and J usage is TRBJ2-5; D might be TRBD2 (5 bases). The CDR3 totals 15 residues. V lost 3 bases and J 4 bases, leaving 15 bases between the germline ends. Germline CDR1 reads SGHVS; CDR2 reads FQNEAQ. CDR3 sequence reads: CASSFGGSEGETQYF. The CDR3 DNA reads as TGTGCCAGCAGCTTCGGCGGGTCTGAAGGAGAGACCCAGTACTTC.

This clonotype is medium-sized in the sample. The gene calls are TRBV12-3 or TRBV12-4 and TRBJ2-1, with D uncertain. The CDR3 length is 15 residues. With 1 base removed from V and 6 bases from J, the gap between germline ends came to 13 bases. CDR3 protein: CASSLDAIVGNEQFF. The CDR3 DNA reads as TGTGCCAGCAGTTTAGACGCCATAGTGGGCAATGAGCAGTTCTTC.

The chain employs TRBV5-6 and TRBJ2-1, with D maybe TRBD1 (6 bases). CDR1 is SGHDT and CDR2 is YYEEEE in the germline V gene. CDR3 length: 17 residues. V was trimmed by 4 bases and J by 2 bases, leaving 19 bases between them. The CDR3: CASSGARGRTTYNEQFF. Written as DNA, the CDR3 is TGTGCCAGCAGCGGAGCCAGGGGCAGGACAACCTACAATGAGCAGTTCTTC.

This clonotype was picked up a small number of times. This chain connects TRBV24-1 to TRBJ2-5; TRBD2 matches 8 bases. V lost 4 bases and J lost 1; bases outside the gene matches: 1. Germline V gives CDR1 KGHDR, CDR2 SFDVKD. There are 14 residues in the CDR3. In nucleotides, the CDR3 is TGTGCCACCAGTGAGAGCGGGGGCCAAGAGACCCAGTACTTC. It codes for CATSESGGQETQYF.